This TCR beta chain appears in the sequencing data of a study of T cell clonotyping in hematopoietic cell transplantation. Study observations and caveats: Pathologically expanded recipient clonotypes increased progressively from day 30 to day 180 as diversity fell. Graft donor and pretransplant recipient Inverse Simpson Index values predicted broader posttransplant TCR diversity. At the given depth, recipient repertoires were over 97% de novo clonotypes.

The V gene lost 0 bases and the J gene lost 12 bases, with 10 bases spanning the gap. Germline V gene data show CDR1 as SGHRS and CDR2 as YFSETQ. The CDR3 loop spans 12 amino acids. As concerns this clone: Its cognate antigen is unknown.

Generated by immunoSEQ multiplex PCR, the TCRdb table keeps only in-frame clones and is missing some. The sample yields some 15,000 clones, almost 90% seen once. Sequences were obtained from peripheral blood mononuclear cells. The sequence came from a man aged 50 or older in good health. Some clones in this sample may be carry-over from other donors' samples. J is TRBJ2-1 and V is TRBV5-1; no reliable D call. CDR3 DNA: TGCGCCAGCAGCTTGGAGCTCGGGTGGCAGTTCTTC. The encoded protein is CASSLELGWQFF.